What follows is one TCR beta chain and its context. The treatment denotes: preoperative locoregional IRX-2 cytokine immunotherapy. Repertoires were generated with immunoSEQ multiplex PCR, while TCRdb's copy carries only in-frame clones and drops some. The sample has 24,000 or so clones; about four fifths are singletons. This record comes from a study of preoperative IRX-2 immunotherapy in early breast cancer. CDR1 SGHNT and CDR2 YENEEA come from the germline V gene. Trimming cost V 6 bases and J 0 bases, with 21 bases left between them. The CDR3 sequence is 18 residues long. This receptor was taken from a human donor with breast cancer. J is TRBJ2-1 and V is TRBV11-3; D is unclear. The starting material was lymph node tissue, obtained before IRX-2 immunotherapy. Here the CDR3 reads CASRRYPGRLSSYNEQFF. The DNA of the CDR3 is TGTGCCAGCAGACGATACCCCGGACGGCTGAGCTCCTACAATGAGCAGTTCTTC. The whole variable domain, filled in from reference TRBV11-3 and TRBJ2-1, reads EAGVVQSPRYKIIEKKQPVAFWCNPISGHNTLYWYLQNLGQGPELLIRYENEEAVDDSQLPKDRFSAERLKGVDSTLKIQPAELGDSAVYLCASRRYPGRLSSYNEQFFGPGTRLTVL.